This T cell receptor (beta chain) came from a study of T cell changes during pregnancy in multiple sclerosis. V was pared by 11 bases and J by 6 bases, with 12 bases of the junction left unmatched. CDR1 is MNHNS and CDR2 is SASEGT in the germline V gene. The CDR3 runs 15 residues. Libraries were prepared by immunoSEQ multiplex PCR; TCRdb keeps only in-frame clonotypes and omits some of them. The sample includes roughly 70,000 clones, 90% seen only once; the top ten take 1.5%. This chain joins TRBV6-1 and TRBJ2-3; 12 bases are a match to TRBD1. The sequenced sample was peripheral blood, obtained in the third trimester of pregnancy. This receptor was identified in a female donor with multiple sclerosis, enrolled in a pregnancy study. CDR3 sequence (DNA): TGTGCCGTCCTCCGGGACAGGGGGCGATCGGATACGCAGTATTTT. Translation: CAVLRDRGRSDTQYF.